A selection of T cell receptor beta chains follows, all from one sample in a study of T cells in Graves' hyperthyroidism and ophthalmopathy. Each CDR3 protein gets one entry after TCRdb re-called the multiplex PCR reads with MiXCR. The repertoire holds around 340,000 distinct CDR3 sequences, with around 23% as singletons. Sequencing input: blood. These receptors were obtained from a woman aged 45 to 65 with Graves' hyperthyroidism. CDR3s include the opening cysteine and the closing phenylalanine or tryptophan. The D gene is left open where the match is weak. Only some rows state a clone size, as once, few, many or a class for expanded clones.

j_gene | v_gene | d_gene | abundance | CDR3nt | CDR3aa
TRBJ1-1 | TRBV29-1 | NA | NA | TGCAGCGGCCAGGAGGGGGTACTGAACACTGAAGCTTTCTTT | CSGQEGVLNTEAFF
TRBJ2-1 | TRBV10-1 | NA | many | TGCGCCAGCAGTGAAATGAGGGATCGAAGCTCCTACAATGAGCAGTTCTTC | CASSEMRDRSSYNEQFF
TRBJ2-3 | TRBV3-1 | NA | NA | TGTGCCAGCAGCCAAGCTGGTGGGGGTGCAGATACGCAGTATTTT | CASSQAGGGADTQYF
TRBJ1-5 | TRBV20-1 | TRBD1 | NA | TGCAGTGCTAGGGACAGGGCCTATAGCAATCAGCCCCAGCATTTT | CSARDRAYSNQPQHF
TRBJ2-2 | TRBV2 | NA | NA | TGTGCCAGCAGTGAATGGGCAGGGGAAAACACCGGGGAGCTGTTTTTT | CASSEWAGENTGELFF
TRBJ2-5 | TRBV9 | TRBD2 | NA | TGTGCCAGCAGCGTTGGAATAGCGGGAGGGGAAGAGACCCAGTACTTC | CASSVGIAGGEETQYF
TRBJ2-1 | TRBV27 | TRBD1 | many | TGTGCCAGCAGTTTGGGACAGGGATTGAAAAAGTTCTTC | CASSLGQGLKKFF
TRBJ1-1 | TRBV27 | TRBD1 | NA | TGTGCCAGCAGCGACCGACAGGGGGTAGCTTTCTTT | CASSDRQGVAFF
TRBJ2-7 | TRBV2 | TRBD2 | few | TGTGCCAGCAGTATTCTAGCGGGAGGAGGTGAGCAGTACTTC | CASSILAGGGEQYF
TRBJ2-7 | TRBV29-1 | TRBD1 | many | TGCAGCGTTGGACAGGGAGCCGCCTACGAGCAGTACTTC | CSVGQGAAYEQYF
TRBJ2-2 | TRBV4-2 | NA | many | TGTGCCAGCAGCCAAGAAATTAGACTGGCCGCGAACACCGGGGAGCTGTTTTTT | CASSQEIRLAANTGELFF
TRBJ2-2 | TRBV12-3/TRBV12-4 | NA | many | TGTGCCAGCAGTTTAAATCCAGCAGGGGAGCTGTTTTTT | CASSLNPAGELFF
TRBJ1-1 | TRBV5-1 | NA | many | TGCGCCAGCAGCTTGTCGGCAGCGAACACTGAAGCTTTCTTT | CASSLSAANTEAFF
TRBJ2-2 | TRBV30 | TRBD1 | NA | TGTGCCTGGATCCCGGGACAGGGGAGGCCCGGGGAGCTGTTTTTT | CAWIPGQGRPGELFF
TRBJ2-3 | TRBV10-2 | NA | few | TGCGCCACCAAGAGCGGTGCTAGCACAGATACGCAGTATTTT | CATKSGASTDTQYF
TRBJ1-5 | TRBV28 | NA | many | TGTGCCAGCAGTTTTACCCCCAGAGGGCTCAATCAGCCCCAGCATTTT | CASSFTPRGLNQPQHF
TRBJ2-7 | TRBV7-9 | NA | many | TGTGCCAGCAGCTTTCTTACCGACGACAGACCCTACGAGCAGTACTTC | CASSFLTDDRPYEQYF
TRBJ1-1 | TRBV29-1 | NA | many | TGCAGCGTAGTCGGCAGTACGAACACTGAAGCTTTCTTT | CSVVGSTNTEAFF
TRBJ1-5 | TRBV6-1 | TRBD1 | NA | TGTGCCAGCAGGGCAAACCCGACAGGGGCTAGCAATCAGCCCCAGCATTTT | CASRANPTGASNQPQHF
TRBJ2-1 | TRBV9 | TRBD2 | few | TGTGCCAGCAGCCCGACGGCTAGCGGGACCAATGAGCAGTTCTTC | CASSPTASGTNEQFF
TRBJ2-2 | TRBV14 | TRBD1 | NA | TGTGCCAGCAGCCAAGATCTCCGGACAGGGTCGAACACCGGGGAGCTGTTTTTT | CASSQDLRTGSNTGELFF
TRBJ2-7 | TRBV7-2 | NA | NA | TGTGCCAGCAGCTTATCCGCAAGGGAGATCTACGAGCAGTACTTC | CASSLSAREIYEQYF
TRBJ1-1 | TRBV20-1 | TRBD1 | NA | TGCAGTGCTGGGACAGGGGTGAACACTGAAGCTTTCTTT | CSAGTGVNTEAFF
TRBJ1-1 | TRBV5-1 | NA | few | TGCGCCAGCAGCTTTGATCTCAGTACTGAAGCTTTCTTT | CASSFDLSTEAFF
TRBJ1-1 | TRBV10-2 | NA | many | TGCGCCAGCAGTGGTTCCGGTGGGTCAACTGAAGCTTTCTTT | CASSGSGGSTEAFF
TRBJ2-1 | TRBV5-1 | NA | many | TGCGCCAGCACCAAGAACCCCCCCGCGGGAAGTAATGAGCAGTTCTTC | CASTKNPPAGSNEQFF
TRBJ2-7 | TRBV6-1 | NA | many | TGTGCCAGCAGTCATGGTGTATCCTACGAGCAGTACTTC | CASSHGVSYEQYF
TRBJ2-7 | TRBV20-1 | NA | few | TGCAGTGCTAGAGAATCGGGCCGGGACTCCTACGAGCAGTACTTC | CSARESGRDSYEQYF
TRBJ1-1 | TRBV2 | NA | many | TGTGCCAGCAGGAAGGACAGCCAGGGTAAAGCTTTCTTT | CASRKDSQGKAFF
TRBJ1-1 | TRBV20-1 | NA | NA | TGCAGTGCTAGAGGGCTGTTAGGGTTGGGGAACACTGAAGCTTTCTTT | CSARGLLGLGNTEAFF
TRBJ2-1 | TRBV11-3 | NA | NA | TGTGCCAGCAGCTTAATCGCGGAGGAGCAGTTCTTC | CASSLIAEEQFF
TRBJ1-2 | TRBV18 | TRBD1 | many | TGTGCCAGCTCACCCGGGGACAGTAACTATGGCTACACCTTC | CASSPGDSNYGYTF
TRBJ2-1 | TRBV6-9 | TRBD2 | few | TGTGCCAGCAGTTATACTAGCGGGGTGAACAATGAGCAGTTCTTC | CASSYTSGVNNEQFF